Following are 22 T cell receptor beta chains from one sample sequenced in a study of cytomegalovirus exposure and HLA in healthy donors. A multiplex PCR was run with 60 Vbeta primers and 13 Jbeta primers. Some clones are missing from TCRdb's copy, which holds only in-frame ones; the method was immunoSEQ multiplex PCR. Among about 130,000 clones listed, 85% were seen once. The sequenced material came from PBMCs. These receptor sequences come from a woman between 25 and 40 years old in good health and CMV-seropositive.

The chain uses TRBV5-1 and TRBJ1-4, with TRBD1 identical over 7 bases. The length of the CDR3 is 15 residues. Losses at the gene ends were 3 bases for V and 4 bases for J; bases not matched to a gene: 6. Germline V gene sequence: CDR1 SGHRS, CDR2 YFSETQ. Here the CDR3 DNA reads TGCGCCAGCAGCTCCAGACAGGGCGGTAATGAAAAACTGTTTTTT. Translating gives CASSSRQGGNEKLFF.

The CDR3 DNA follows: TGCGCCAGCAGTCAAAGGGGGTGGAGAGGGTCCAGGATACGCACTGAAGCTTTCTTT. Translating gives CASSQRGWRGSRIRTEAFF. The chain combines TRBV23-1 with TRBJ1-1; maybe TRBD1 (6 bases). TRBV23-1 is identified as an open reading frame with a role that is uncertain. The ends were cut back, 2 bases at V and 4 bases at J, with 26 bases in the middle. CDR3 length: 19 residues.

V gene TRBV28 combines with J gene TRBJ1-5; TRBD1 matches at 7 bases. There are 15 residues in the CDR3. V was pared by 6 bases and J by 1 base, with 6 bases of the junction left unmatched. Germline V gene lookup returns CDR1 MDHEN and CDR2 SYDVKM. The CDR3 loop is CASRPTGVSNQPQHF. The CDR3 coding sequence is TGTGCCAGCAGGCCTACAGGGGTAAGCAATCAGCCCCAGCATTTT.

The chain has TRBV28 and TRBJ2-7; 9 bases match TRBD1. J gave up 3 bases and V 8 bases, and 11 bases lay outside the gene matches. From germline, CDR1 is MDHEN and CDR2 SYDVKM. The CDR3 covers 15 residues. The CDR3 loop reads CASRKVVTGGYEQYF. CDR3 coding DNA: TGTGCCAGCCGAAAAGTAGTGACAGGGGGCTACGAGCAGTACTTC.

This sequence joins TRBV6-6 and TRBJ2-3, with D perhaps TRBD2 (5 bases). The CDR3 is 16 amino acids. Trimming took off 2 bases at V and 6 bases at J, with 18 bases between the two ends. Germline CDR1 and CDR2: MNHNY and SVGAGI (reference sequence). The CDR3 is CASSYELGPRADTQYF. CDR3 in DNA: TGTGCCAGCAGTTACGAACTAGGGCCCCGTGCCGATACGCAGTATTTT.

CDR3 loop: CASSFGGGETQYF. CDR3 in DNA: TGTGCCAGCAGCTTTGGCGGGGGAGAGACCCAGTACTTC. The chain combines TRBV7-6 with TRBJ2-5; TRBD2 matches 7 bases. CDR1 is SGHVS and CDR2 is FNYEAQ in the germline V gene. The CDR3 totals 13 residues. The junction had 2 bases not matched to a gene; V was cut back by 3 bases and J by 4 bases. Filled out from reference TRBV7-6 and TRBJ2-5, the complete variable domain reads GAGVSQSPRYKVTKRGQDVALRCDPISGHVSLYWYRQALGQGPEFLTYFNYEAQQDKSGLPNDRFSAERPEGSISTLTIQRTEQRDSAMYRCASSFGGGETQYFGPGTRLLVL.

The chain employs TRBV5-5 and TRBJ1-4; 9 nucleotides line up with TRBD1. The CDR3 totals 15 residues. V was clipped by 2 bases and J by 8 bases; unmatched bases: 7. The V gene's germline CDR1 is SGHKS and CDR2 YYEKEE (reference sequence). The CDR3 bases are TGTGCCAGCAGCTTTAATGGACAGGGGAACGAAAAACTGTTTTTT. Protein sequence: CASSFNGQGNEKLFF.

The rearrangement uses TRBV29-1 and TRBJ2-1, with 13 bases identical to TRBD2. The germline V gene encodes CDR1 SQVTM and CDR2 ANQGSEA. The CDR3 totals 15 residues. V lost 4 bases and J lost 6; bases outside the gene matches: 6. The DNA of the CDR3 is TGCAGCGTTGGGTTCGGGACTAGCGGGATCAATGAGCAGTTCTTC. Its protein is CSVGFGTSGINEQFF.

This clone was observed a few times. This rearrangement joins TRBV5-4 to TRBJ2-7; unclear D gene. V lost 5 bases to trimming and J lost 2 bases, with 8 bases between them. The CDR3 is 12 residues long. Germline lookup yields CDR1 SGHNT and CDR2 YYREEE (reference sequence). For the CDR3, the DNA is TGTGCCAGCAGTATGGGCGCCTACGAGCAGTACTTC. Protein: CASSMGAYEQYF.

This sequence joins TRBV7-2 and TRBJ2-3; D gene unclear. V was clipped by 3 bases and J by 4 bases, with 2 bases between them. Germline CDR1 reads SGHTA; CDR2 reads FQGNSA. The CDR3 extends over 11 amino acids. DNA of the CDR3: TGTGCCAGCAGCTTCGCAGATACGCAGTATTTT. Amino acids: CASSFADTQYF.

This chain joins TRBV6-6 and TRBJ1-5, with TRBD1 matching 10 bases. This CDR3 region has 15 residues. CDR1 MNHNY and CDR2 SVGAGI come from the germline V gene (reference sequence). V shed 5 bases and J 1 base; nucleotides not matched to a gene: 2. CDR3 in DNA: TGTGCCAGCAGTGGGACAGGGGAGAGCAATCAGCCCCAGCATTTT. Protein sequence: CASSGTGESNQPQHF.

The chain has TRBV20-1 and TRBJ2-1; no clear D gene. V was pared by 8 bases and J by 3 bases, with 8 bases between. In germline, CDR1 is DFQATT, CDR2 SNEGSKA (reference sequence). This CDR3 has 11 amino acids. The CDR3 here is CSPLNYNEQFF. The CDR3 DNA reads TGCAGTCCTCTAAACTACAATGAGCAGTTCTTC.

This clone was recorded only once. The chain uses TRBV11-2 and TRBJ1-3, with 7 bases aligning to TRBD1. J gave up 4 bases and V 3 bases, and 9 bases lay outside the gene matches. Per germline, CDR1 SGHAT and CDR2 FQNNGV. The CDR3 extends over 16 amino acids. The DNA for the CDR3 is TGTGCCAGCAGCTTGGTACTGGGGACAGCGGGAAACACCATATATTTT. Translated, it gives CASSLVLGTAGNTIYF.

The chain has TRBV10-3 and TRBJ2-5, with a weak D call TRBD2 (6 bases). CDR3 length equals 14 residues. Trimming shortened V by 2 bases and J by 0 bases, and 7 bases separated the two germline ends. Germline V gene data show CDR1 as ENHRY and CDR2 as SYGVKD. CDR3 DNA sequence: TGTGCCATCAGTGAGGCGGGGAACCAAGAGACCCAGTACTTC. This gives the protein CAISEAGNQETQYF.

The chain has TRBV28 and TRBJ1-1; D gene ambiguous. The CDR3 runs to 15 residues. Germline-derived CDR1 and CDR2 are MDHEN and SYDVKM. Trimming shortened V by 8 bases and J by 1 base, and 17 bases separated the two germline ends. CDR3 loop: CASFLQPQTNTEAFF. The CDR3 bases are TGTGCCAGCTTCCTTCAGCCACAGACGAACACTGAAGCTTTCTTT.

The chain uses TRBV2 and TRBJ2-2; D is unresolved. Germline V gives CDR1 SNHLY, CDR2 FYNNEI. CDR3 length: 13 amino acids. V lost 6 bases, J lost 1 base, and 6 bases lay in between. The CDR3 reads CASRAMNTGELFF. DNA for the CDR3: TGTGCCAGCAGAGCAATGAACACCGGGGAGCTGTTTTTT. The whole variable domain, remainder taken from reference TRBV2 and TRBJ2-2, is EPEVTQTPSHQVTQMGQEVILRCVPISNHLYFYWYRQILGQKVEFLVSFYNNEISEKSEIFDDQFSVERPDGSNFTLKIRSTKLEDSAMYFCASRAMNTGELFFGEGSRLTVL.

The chain employs TRBV29-1 and TRBJ2-7, with a weak D call TRBD1 (6 bases). CDR1 and CDR2 (germline): SQVTM, ANQGSEA. The CDR3 contains 14 residues. The germline V and J ends were trimmed by 1 base and 0 bases, with 10 bases remaining between them. CDR3 DNA: TGCAGCGTTGAAGTTAGGGACAACTCCTACGAGCAGTACTTC. This gives the protein CSVEVRDNSYEQYF.

The chain uses TRBV11-1 and TRBJ1-1, with a possible D match to TRBD1 (5 bases). The CDR3 runs 12 residues. CDR1 and CDR2 from the germline V gene are SGHAT and FQDESV (reference sequence). V was shortened by 5 bases and J by 4 bases, with 8 bases between the two germline ends. In DNA form, the CDR3 reads TGTGCCAGCAGCGGCAGGGCCACTGAAGCTTTCTTT. It yields the protein CASSGRATEAFF.

The genes are TRBV7-6 and TRBJ2-7; 7 nucleotides agree with TRBD1. The V gene's germline CDR1 is SGHVS and CDR2 FNYEAQ. This CDR3 region has 13 residues. V lost 5 bases to trimming and J lost 4 bases; unmatched junction nucleotides: 5. CDR3 bases: TGTGCCAGCAGCCCGGGCAGGGGGTACGAGCAGTACTTC. Translation gives CASSPGRGYEQYF. Variable domain in full (rest from reference TRBV7-6 and TRBJ2-7): GAGVSQSPRYKVTKRGQDVALRCDPISGHVSLYWYRQALGQGPEFLTYFNYEAQQDKSGLPNDRFSAERPEGSISTLTIQRTEQRDSAMYRCASSPGRGYEQYFGPGTRLTVT.

CDR3 loop: CSEEGQKTQYF. The CDR3 region has the DNA TGCAGTGAAGAGGGACAGAAGACCCAGTACTTC. V is TRBV20-1 and J is TRBJ2-5; TRBD1 matches at 7 bases. The CDR3 covers 11 residues. V lost 7 bases to trimming and J lost 6 bases; unmatched junction nucleotides: 5. Germline-derived CDR1 and CDR2 are DFQATT and SNEGSKA (reference sequence).

The chain links TRBV30 to TRBJ1-5; TRBD1 might be the D (5 bases). The ends were cut back, 0 bases at V and 4 bases at J, with 10 bases in the middle. CDR1 and CDR2 (germline): GTSNPN, SVGIG (reference sequence). CDR3 length equals 14 residues. The CDR3 loop is CAWSVGGVNQPQHF. The CDR3 bases are TGTGCCTGGAGTGTGGGGGGGGTTAATCAGCCCCAGCATTTT.

This CDR3 reads CSVDDLNEQFF. The CDR3 bases are TGCAGCGTTGACGACTTAAATGAGCAGTTCTTC. The V and J genes are TRBV29-1 and TRBJ2-1; unclear D gene. Germline CDR1 reads SQVTM; CDR2 reads ANQGSEA. Trimming removed 3 bases from V and 7 bases from J, with 7 bases in between. This CDR3 has 11 amino acids.